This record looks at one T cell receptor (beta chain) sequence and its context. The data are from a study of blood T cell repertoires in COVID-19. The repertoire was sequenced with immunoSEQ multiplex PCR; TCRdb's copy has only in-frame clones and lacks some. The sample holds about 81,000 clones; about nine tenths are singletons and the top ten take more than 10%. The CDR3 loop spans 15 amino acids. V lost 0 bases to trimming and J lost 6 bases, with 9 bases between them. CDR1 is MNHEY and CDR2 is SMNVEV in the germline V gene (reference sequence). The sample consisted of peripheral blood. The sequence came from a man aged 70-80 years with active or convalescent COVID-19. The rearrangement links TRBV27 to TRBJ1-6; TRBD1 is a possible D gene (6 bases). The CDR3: CASSLSRGANSPLHF. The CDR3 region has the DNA TGTGCCAGCAGTTTATCTCGGGGGGCTAATTCACCCCTCCACTTT.